The rows below give T cell receptor beta chains drawn from one sample of a study of tumor and adjacent non-tumor tissue in lung cancer. Each CDR3 protein is one row after TCRdb ran MiXCR on the multiplex PCR reads. The sample contains approximately 70,000 distinct CDR3 sequences, 55% to 85% of which appear only once. Sequenced: lung tumor tissue. All receptors come from a man aged 55 to 70 with non-small cell lung cancer. The CDR3 runs from the conserved cysteine through the conserved F or W. A D gene is named only where the DNA matches it firmly. Clone size, where shown, is once, few, many, or a class for clones that have expanded.

cdr3_length j_call d_call v_call clone_size cdr3_nt cdr3_aa
12 TRBJ2-3 TRBD1 TRBV29-1 - TGCTACGTTGGACAGGGTGGAGATACGCAGTATTTT CYVGQGGDTQYF
14 TRBJ2-5 - TRBV29-1 - TGCAATGCCTCGCACAGCTACCGCCAAGAGACCCGGTACTTC CNASHSYRQETRYF
16 TRBJ2-2 - TRBV11-3 - TGTGCCAGCAGCCCGTCCCGGGGCAGTATCGGCGGGGAGCTGTTTTTC CASSPSRGSIGGELFF
14 TRBJ1-5 - TRBV7-9 many TGTGCCAGCAGCACAGGGTATAGCAATCAGCCCCAGCATTTT CASSTGYSNQPQHF
13 TRBJ1-2 - TRBV5-4 many TGTGCCAGCAGCCCCCGCGGGGGCTATGGCTACACCTTC CASSPRGGYGYTF
15 TRBJ1-2 TRBD1 TRBV5-1 many TGCGCCAGCAGCGGGGGACAGGCAATCAACTATGGCTACACCTTC CASSGGQAINYGYTF
16 TRBJ2-1 - TRBV20-1 - TGCAGTGCTAGACGTGGAGCCTCAAGCTCCTACAATGATCAGTTCTTC CSARRGASSSYNDQFF
13 TRBJ1-5 - TRBV10-3 - TGTGCCATCAACAGCGTCAGGGTAGGACCCCAGCATTTT CAINSVRVGPQHF
9 TRBJ2-3 - TRBV6-6 - TGTGCCAGCGGGGAAACGCAATATTTT CASGETQYF
14 TRBJ2-1 - TRBV28 many TGTGCCAGCAGTTTTGGTGGCGTCTACAATGAGCAGTTCTTC CASSFGGVYNEQFF
15 TRBJ2-7 - TRBV6-2/TRBV6-3 - TGTGCCAGCAGCACCGATGACGAACTACTACGCGAGCAGTACTTC CASSTDDELLREQYF
13 TRBJ1-1 - TRBV6-1 few TGTGCCAGCCGCGTCGAGACGAACAATGAAGCTTTCTTT CASRVETNNEAFF
16 TRBJ1-6 - TRBV6-5 - TGTGCCAGCAGTTTTCTCGGGGGCTCCTATAATTCACCCCTAAACTTT CASSFLGGSYNSPLNF
16 TRBJ2-7 - TRBV5-1 few TGCGCCAGCAGCCCTGGAGGGTCTGGGGTATCCTACGAGCAGTACTTC CASSPGGSGVSYEQYF
15 TRBJ2-1 TRBD2 TRBV6-4 few TGTGCCAGCAGCCGATTAGCGGGAGGGTACAATGAGCAGTTCTTC CASSRLAGGYNEQFF
14 TRBJ2-5 TRBD1 TRBV29-1 - TGCAACGTTGTGGGACAGGGGGTAGGGGAGACCCAGTACTTC CNVVGQGVGETQYF
14 TRBJ1-5 - TRBV6-6 - TGTGCCTGTAGTTTGGAGCTTCTCAATCAGCCCCAGCATTTT CACSLELLNQPQHF
16 TRBJ2-3 TRBD2 TRBV20-1 - TGCAGTGCTACTTTAGCGGGAGGGCCGGAGACGGGGGAGCAGTATTTT CSATLAGGPETGEQYF
16 TRBJ1-3 - TRBV9 - TGTGCCAGCAGCGTAGACCCCCACCCCTCTGGAAACACCATATATTTT CASSVDPHPSGNTIYF
14 TRBJ1-5 - TRBV6-6 - TGTGCCAGCAGTTATGCAGATGGCAATCAGCCCCAGCATTTC CASSYADGNQPQHF
14 TRBJ2-5 - TRBV29-1 - TGCAGCGTTTGCCGACGGGACTTAGGATGGGCCCAGTATTTC CSVCRRDLGWAQYF
14 TRBJ2-5 - TRBV7-7 few TGTGCTAGCAGCATAGGACAGCACCAAGAGACCCAGTACTTC CASSIGQHQETQYF
16 TRBJ2-2 - TRBV20-1 - TGCAGTGCTACTTTAGAGGGAGGGCCGGAGACAGGGGACCTGTTATTT CSATLEGGPETGDLLF
14 TRBJ2-1 TRBD2 TRBV20-1 - TGCAGTGCCCCAAGCGGGAGCAGTTCCTACGAGCAGTTCTTC CSAPSGSSSYEQFF
14 TRBJ2-7 - TRBV6-5 many TGTGCCAGCAGTAATACGAGGTGGGGCGAGGAGCAGTACTTC CASSNTRWGEEQYF
12 TRBJ2-2 - TRBV29-1 - TGCAACGTTGAAGGGTTGTGGCGGGAGCTGTTTTTT CNVEGLWRELFF
14 TRBJ2-1 - TRBV5-5 - TGTGCTAGCAGCTTAGGAGTCCCGACGTGGGAGCAGTTCTTC CASSLGVPTWEQFF